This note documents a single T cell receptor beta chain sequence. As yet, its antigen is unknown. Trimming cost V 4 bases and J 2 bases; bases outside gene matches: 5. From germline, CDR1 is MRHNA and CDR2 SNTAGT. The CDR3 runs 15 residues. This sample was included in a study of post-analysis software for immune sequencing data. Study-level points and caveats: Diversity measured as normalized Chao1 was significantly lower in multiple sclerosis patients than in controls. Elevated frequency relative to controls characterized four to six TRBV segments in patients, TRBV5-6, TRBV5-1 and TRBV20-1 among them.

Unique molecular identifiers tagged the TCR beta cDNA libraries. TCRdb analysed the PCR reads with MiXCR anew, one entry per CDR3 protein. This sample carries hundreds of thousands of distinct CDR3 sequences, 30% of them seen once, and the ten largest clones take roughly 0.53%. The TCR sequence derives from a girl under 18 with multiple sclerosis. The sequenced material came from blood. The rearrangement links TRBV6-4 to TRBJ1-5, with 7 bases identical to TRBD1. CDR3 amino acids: CASSAEGGGNQPQHF. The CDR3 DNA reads TGTGCCAGCAGTGCTGAAGGGGGCGGCAATCAGCCCCAGCATTTT.